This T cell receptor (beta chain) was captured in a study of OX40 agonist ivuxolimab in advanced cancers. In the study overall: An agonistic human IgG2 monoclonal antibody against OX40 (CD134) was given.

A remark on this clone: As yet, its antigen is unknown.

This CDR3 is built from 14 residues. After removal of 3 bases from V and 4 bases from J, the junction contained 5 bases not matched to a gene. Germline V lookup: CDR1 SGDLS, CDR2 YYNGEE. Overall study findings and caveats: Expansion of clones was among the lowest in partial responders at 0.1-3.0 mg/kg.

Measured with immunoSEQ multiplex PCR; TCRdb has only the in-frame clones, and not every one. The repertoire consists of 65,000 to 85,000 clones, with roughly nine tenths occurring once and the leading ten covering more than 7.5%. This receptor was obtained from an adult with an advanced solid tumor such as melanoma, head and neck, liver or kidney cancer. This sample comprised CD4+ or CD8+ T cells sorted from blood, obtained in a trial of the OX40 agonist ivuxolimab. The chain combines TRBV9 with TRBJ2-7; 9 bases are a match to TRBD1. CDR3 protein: CASSAGGQGYEQYF. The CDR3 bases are TGTGCCAGCAGCGCCGGTGGACAGGGGTACGAGCAGTACTTC.